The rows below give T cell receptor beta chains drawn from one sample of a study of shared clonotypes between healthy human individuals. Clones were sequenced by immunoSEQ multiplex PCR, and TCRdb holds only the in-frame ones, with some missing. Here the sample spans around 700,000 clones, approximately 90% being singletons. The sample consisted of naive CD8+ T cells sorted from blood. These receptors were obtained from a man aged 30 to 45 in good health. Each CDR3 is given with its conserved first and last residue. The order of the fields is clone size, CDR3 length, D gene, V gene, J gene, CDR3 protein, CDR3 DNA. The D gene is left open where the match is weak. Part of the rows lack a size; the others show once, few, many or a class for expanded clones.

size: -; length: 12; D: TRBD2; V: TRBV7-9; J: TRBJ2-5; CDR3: CASSQSGTPANF; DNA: TGTGCCAGCAGCCAGAGCGGGACTCCTGCTAACTTC
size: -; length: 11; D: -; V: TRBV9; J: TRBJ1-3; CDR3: CASGPGNTIYF; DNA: TGTGCCAGCGGGCCGGGAAACACCATATATTTT
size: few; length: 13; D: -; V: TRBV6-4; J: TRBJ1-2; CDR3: CASRGGHRDGYTF; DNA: TGTGCCAGCAGGGGCGGCCACAGGGATGGCTACACCTTC
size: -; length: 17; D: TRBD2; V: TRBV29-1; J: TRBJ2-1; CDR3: CSVVWLAGHSSYNEQFF; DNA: TGCAGCGTTGTTTGGCTAGCGGGCCATAGCTCCTACAATGAGCAGTTCTTC
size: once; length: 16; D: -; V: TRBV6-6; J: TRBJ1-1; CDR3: CASSYPRAGVNTEAFF; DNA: TGTGCCAGCAGTTATCCCAGGGCGGGGGTGAACACTGAAGCTTTCTTT
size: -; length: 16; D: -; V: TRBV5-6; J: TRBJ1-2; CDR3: CASSFGVPDVADGYTF; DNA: TGTGCCAGCAGCTTTGGAGTTCCGGACGTCGCGGATGGCTACACCTTC
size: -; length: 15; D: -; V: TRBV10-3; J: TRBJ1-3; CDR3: CAISEMMSSGNTIYF; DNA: TGTGCCATCAGTGAGATGATGAGCTCTGGAAACACCATATATTTT
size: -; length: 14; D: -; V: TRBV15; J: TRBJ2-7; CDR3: CATSRDRADHEQYF; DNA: TGTGCCACCAGCAGAGATCGCGCAGACCACGAGCAGTACTTC
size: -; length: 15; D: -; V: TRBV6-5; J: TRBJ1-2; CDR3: CASSYSSFALQGYTF; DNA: TGTGCCAGCAGTTACTCTTCATTTGCCCTCCAAGGCTACACCTTC
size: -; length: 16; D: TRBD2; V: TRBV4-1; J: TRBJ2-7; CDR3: CASSQEAGGSSYEQYF; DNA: TGCGCCAGCAGCCAAGAAGCGGGAGGGAGCTCCTACGAGCAGTACTTC
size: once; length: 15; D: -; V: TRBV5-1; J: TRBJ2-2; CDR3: CASSFTGVNTGELFF; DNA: TGCGCCAGCAGCTTCACCGGGGTGAACACCGGGGAGCTGTTTTTT
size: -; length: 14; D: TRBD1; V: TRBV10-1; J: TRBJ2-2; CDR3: CASSGTGINGELFF; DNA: TGCGCCAGCAGCGGGACAGGGATCAACGGGGAGCTGTTTTTT
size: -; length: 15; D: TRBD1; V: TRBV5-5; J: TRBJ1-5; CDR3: CASSSDWGQGLPQHF; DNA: TGTGCCAGCAGCTCAGACTGGGGACAGGGCCTTCCCCAGCATTTT
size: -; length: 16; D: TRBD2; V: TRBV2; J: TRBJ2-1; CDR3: CASSEGLAESNNEQFF; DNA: TGTGCCAGCAGTGAAGGACTAGCGGAGAGTAACAATGAGCAGTTCTTC
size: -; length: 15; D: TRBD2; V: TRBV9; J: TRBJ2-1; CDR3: CASSALAGPFDEQFF; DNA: TGTGCCAGCAGCGCCTTAGCGGGGCCCTTCGATGAGCAGTTCTTC
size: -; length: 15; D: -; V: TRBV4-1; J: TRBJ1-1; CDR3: CASSQVLAGAIEAFF; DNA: TGCGCCAGCAGCCAAGTTCTGGCAGGGGCGATTGAAGCTTTCTTT
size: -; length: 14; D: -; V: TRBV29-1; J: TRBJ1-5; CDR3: CSVLEGDSNQPQHF; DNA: TGCAGCGTCCTGGAAGGGGACAGCAATCAGCCCCAGCATTTT
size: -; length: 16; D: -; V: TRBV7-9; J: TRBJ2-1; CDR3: CASSGRVNSSYNEQFF; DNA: TGTGCCAGCAGCGGCAGGGTCAACAGCTCCTACAATGAGCAGTTCTTC
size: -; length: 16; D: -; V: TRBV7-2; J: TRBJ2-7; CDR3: CASSLGGPVSSYEQYF; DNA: TGTGCCAGCAGCTTGGGGGGCCCGGTCAGCTCCTACGAGCAGTACTTC
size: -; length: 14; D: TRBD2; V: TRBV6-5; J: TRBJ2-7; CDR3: CASSYSTSGHEQYF; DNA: TGTGCCAGCAGTTACTCGACTAGCGGGCACGAGCAGTACTTC
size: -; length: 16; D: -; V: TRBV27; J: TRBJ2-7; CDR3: CASSLGVQGTTYEQYF; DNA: TGTGCCAGCAGTTTAGGGGTACAGGGTACAACCTACGAGCAGTACTTC
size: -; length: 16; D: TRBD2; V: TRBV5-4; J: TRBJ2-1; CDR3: CASSRPGTSDYNEQFF; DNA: TGTGCCAGCAGCAGGCCCGGGACTAGCGATTACAATGAGCAGTTCTTC
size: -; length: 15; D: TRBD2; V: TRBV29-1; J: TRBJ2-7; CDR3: CSVDGTSGSPREQYF; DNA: TGCAGCGTTGACGGGACTAGCGGGAGCCCACGCGAGCAGTACTTC
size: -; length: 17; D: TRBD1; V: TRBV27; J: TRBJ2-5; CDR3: CASSHRPGQGVQETQYF; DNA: TGTGCCAGCAGCCATAGACCGGGACAGGGGGTTCAAGAGACCCAGTACTTC
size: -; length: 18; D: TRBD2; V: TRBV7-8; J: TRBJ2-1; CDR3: CASSLGLAGGSSYNEQFF; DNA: TGTGCCAGCAGCTTGGGACTAGCGGGAGGTTCCTCGTACAATGAGCAGTTCTTC
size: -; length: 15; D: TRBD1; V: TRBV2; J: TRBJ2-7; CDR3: CASSEVRQGAYEQYF; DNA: TGTGCCAGCAGTGAAGTCAGACAGGGGGCCTACGAGCAGTACTTC
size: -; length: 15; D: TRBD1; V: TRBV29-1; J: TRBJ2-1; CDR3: CSAAGTVVVGYEQFF; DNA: TGCAGCGCCGCCGGGACAGTAGTGGTGGGTTATGAGCAGTTCTTC
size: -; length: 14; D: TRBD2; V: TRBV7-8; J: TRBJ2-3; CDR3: CASSFSGMADTQYF; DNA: TGTGCCAGCAGCTTTAGCGGGATGGCAGATACGCAGTATTTT
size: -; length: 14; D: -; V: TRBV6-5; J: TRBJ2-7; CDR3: CASSYAGQDYEQYF; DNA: TGTGCCAGCAGTTACGCTGGCCAGGACTACGAGCAGTACTTC
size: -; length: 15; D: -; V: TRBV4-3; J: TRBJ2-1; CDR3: CASSSKLDSYNEQFF; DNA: TGCGCCAGCAGCTCGAAACTCGACTCCTACAATGAGCAGTTCTTC
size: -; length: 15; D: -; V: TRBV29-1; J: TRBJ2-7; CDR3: CSVEGGRRDNYEQYF; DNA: TGCAGCGTTGAGGGGGGTAGGCGCGATAACTACGAGCAGTACTTC
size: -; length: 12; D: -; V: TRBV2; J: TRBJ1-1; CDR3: CASRSGEPEAFF; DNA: TGTGCCAGCAGATCGGGGGAGCCTGAAGCTTTCTTT
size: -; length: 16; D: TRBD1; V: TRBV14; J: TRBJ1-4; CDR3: CASSQESTGDDEKLFF; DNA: TGTGCCAGCAGCCAAGAATCGACAGGGGATGATGAAAAACTGTTTTTT
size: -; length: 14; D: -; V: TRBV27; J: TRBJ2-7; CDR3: CASSFTPSSYEQYF; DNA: TGTGCCAGCAGTTTCACACCAAGCTCCTACGAGCAGTACTTC
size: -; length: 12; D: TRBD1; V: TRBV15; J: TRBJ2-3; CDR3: CATRTGTDTQYF; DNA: TGTGCCACCAGGACAGGGACAGATACGCAGTATTTT
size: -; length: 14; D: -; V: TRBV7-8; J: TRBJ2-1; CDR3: CASSLEADLNEQFF; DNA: TGTGCCAGCAGCTTAGAAGCGGACCTAAATGAGCAGTTCTTC